Below, 30 T cell receptor beta chains from the same sample are listed, as sequenced in a study of shared clonotypes between healthy human individuals. Produced via immunoSEQ multiplex PCR; TCRdb's table is partial and in-frame only. Here the sample spans over a million clones, over 95% being singletons. Sequenced sample: naive CD4+ T cells sorted from blood. Stated subset: CD45RA+ positively selected. All receptors derive from a man aged 30-40 years in good health.

The chain employs TRBV9 and TRBJ2-1; 9 nucleotides align to TRBD2. There are 17 residues in the CDR3. V shed 0 bases and J 0 bases; nucleotides not matched to a gene: 4. Germline CDR1 and CDR2: SGDLS and YYNGEE. CDR3 region: CASSVVGSGSSYNEQFF. CDR3 coding DNA: TGTGCCAGCAGCGTAGTGGGTAGCGGGAGCTCCTACAATGAGCAGTTCTTC.

The rearrangement uses TRBV7-3 and TRBJ1-1, with D possibly being TRBD1 (6 bases). Germline CDR1 reads SGHTA; CDR2 reads FQGTGA. The CDR3 runs to 15 residues. V was pared by 2 bases and J by 1 base, with 11 bases between. CDR3 region: CASSLLGGSNTEAFF. CDR3 nucleotides: TGTGCCAGCAGCTTACTCGGGGGCTCGAACACTGAAGCTTTCTTT.

The genes are TRBV4-1 and TRBJ1-3, with D possibly TRBD1 on 5 matching bases. Germline-derived CDR1 and CDR2 are MGHRA and YSYEKL. Trimming cost V 2 bases and J 0 bases, with 20 bases left between them. This CDR3 comprises 19 residues. This chain's CDR3 is CASSQSGPVGGTSGNTIYF. The CDR3 DNA reads as TGCGCCAGCAGCCAATCCGGTCCGGTGGGGGGAACCTCTGGAAACACCATATATTTT.

In DNA, the CDR3 is TGTGCCAGCAGTTACGCAGGGACAGTTAATGAGCAGTTCTTC. Its translation is CASSYAGTVNEQFF. V is TRBV6-5 and J is TRBJ2-1; TRBD1 matches 7 bases. The CDR3 is 14 residues long. V was clipped by 2 bases and J by 7 bases; unmatched bases: 5. Germline V lookup: CDR1 MNHEY, CDR2 SVGAGI.

On this clone itself: Other DNA sequences in the sample encode the same CDR3. The gene calls are TRBV28 and TRBJ1-5; D may be TRBD1 (5 bases). CDR3 length: 13 amino acids. The germline CDR1 and CDR2 sequences are MDHEN and SYDVKM. V dropped 3 bases and J dropped 6 bases, with 9 bases sitting between them. The CDR3 region is CASSFGGAQPQHF. The CDR3, as DNA: TGTGCCAGCAGTTTCGGTGGGGCTCAGCCCCAGCATTTT.

V is TRBV4-1 and J is TRBJ1-5; TRBD1 might be the D (6 bases). The CDR3 runs to 15 residues. V lost 5 bases to trimming and J lost 0 bases, with 11 bases between them. Germline lookup yields CDR1 MGHRA and CDR2 YSYEKL. The CDR3 is CASSLHRDSNQPQHF. The CDR3, as DNA: TGCGCCAGCAGCTTACACAGGGATAGCAATCAGCCCCAGCATTTT.

The V gene is TRBV5-8, the J gene TRBJ2-3; TRBD1 agrees at 7 bases. This CDR3 has 14 residues. Germline assignment: CDR1 SGHTS and CDR2 YDEGEE. The J segment lost 3 bases and the V segment lost 8 bases, leaving 9 bases of the junction unmatched. CDR3 sequence (DNA): TGTGCCAGAAGGGGGCTAGGTACGACAGATACGCAGTATTTT. Residues: CARRGLGTTDTQYF.

The genes are TRBV9 and TRBJ1-2; D gene ambiguous. V gave up 0 bases and J gave up 2 bases, with 11 bases separating them. This CDR3 is 15 amino acids long. CDR1 is SGDLS and CDR2 is YYNGEE in the germline V gene. The CDR3 loop is CASSVASQVNYGYTF. The CDR3 DNA is TGTGCCAGCAGCGTAGCTAGTCAGGTCAACTATGGCTACACCTTC.

With respect to this clone: The sample has other DNA sequences that encode this CDR3 too. This chain uses TRBV7-2 with TRBJ2-1; D unclear. CDR3 length: 15 residues. The germline gives CDR1 SGHTA, CDR2 FQGNSA. Trimming left V 1 base short and J 1 base short, with 8 bases between. The CDR3 DNA reads as TGTGCCAGCAGCTTAGAAGGTCTTTCCTACAATGAGCAGTTCTTC. Amino acids: CASSLEGLSYNEQFF.

This clone was found once. The genes are TRBV11-2 and TRBJ2-1; D is unclear. Per the germline V gene, CDR1 is SGHAT and CDR2 is FQNNGV. The length of the CDR3 is 13 residues. Trimming left V 1 base short and J 8 bases short, with 9 bases between. The CDR3 sequence is CASSLVGSYEQFF. DNA of the CDR3: TGTGCCAGCAGCTTAGTCGGAAGCTATGAGCAGTTCTTC.

The chain recombines TRBV18 with TRBJ2-1; 8 bases map to TRBD2. Germline CDR1 is KGHSH and CDR2 is LQKENI. The CDR3 covers 13 residues. The trim removed 8 bases at V and 9 bases at J, leaving 9 bases unmatched. CDR3 DNA: TGTGCCAGCCACAGCGGGAGAGGGGGTGAGCAGTTCTTC. Amino acid sequence: CASHSGRGGEQFF.

This chain links TRBV7-3 with TRBJ2-5; maybe TRBD1 (6 bases). In germline, CDR1 is SGHTA, CDR2 FQGTGA. Trimming stripped 5 bases from V and 4 bases from J, with 17 bases between. This CDR3 spans 15 amino acids. This CDR3 is CASSPTGWGGETQYF. The DNA of the CDR3 is TGTGCCAGCAGCCCGACAGGCTGGGGTGGAGAGACCCAGTACTTC. The full variable domain, with the rest looked up from reference TRBV7-3 and TRBJ2-5, is GAGVSQTPSNKVTEKGKYVELRCDPISGHTALYWYRQSLGQGPEFLIYFQGTGAADDSGLPNDRFFAVRPEGSVSTLKIQRTERGDSAVYLCASSPTGWGGETQYFGPGTRLLVL.

J is TRBJ2-5 and V is TRBV11-1, with 8 bases aligning to TRBD1. The CDR3 has 17 amino acids. J lost 3 bases, V lost 5 bases, and 14 bases had no gene match. CDR1 is SGHAT and CDR2 is FQDESV in the germline V gene (reference sequence). Here the CDR3 reads CASSPRTGRRGEETQYF. CDR3 in DNA: TGTGCCAGCAGCCCTCGGACAGGGAGAAGGGGGGAAGAGACCCAGTACTTC.

V usage is TRBV28 and J usage is TRBJ1-3, with D unclear. Germline V gives CDR1 MDHEN, CDR2 SYDVKM. This CDR3 comprises 17 residues. V was cut by 6 bases and J by 0 bases, with 18 bases left in between. In nucleotides, the CDR3 is TGTGCCAGCAGGGACGGGATAGGCGGCCGCTCTGGAAACACCATATATTTT. Its translation is CASRDGIGGRSGNTIYF. Complete variable domain (other parts from reference TRBV28 and TRBJ1-3): DVKVTQSSRYLVKRTGEKVFLECVQDMDHENMFWYRQDPGLGLRLIYFSYDVKMKEKGDIPEGYSVSREKKERFSLILESASTNQTSMYLCASRDGIGGRSGNTIYFGEGSWLTVV.

As to this clone: Other DNA sequences in this sample translate to the same CDR3. The chain is built from TRBV7-2 and TRBJ2-4; D call uncertain. Germline assignment: CDR1 SGHTA and CDR2 FQGNSA. V lost 1 base and J lost 5, with 6 bases in between. The CDR3 sequence is 13 residues long. The CDR3 DNA is TGTGCCAGCAGCTTAGGCAGACAAAACATTCAGTACTTC. The encoded protein is CASSLGRQNIQYF. The full variable domain, rest sourced from reference TRBV7-2 and TRBJ2-4, is GAGVSQSPSNKVTEKGKDVELRCDPISGHTALYWYRQSLGQGLEFLIYFQGNSAPDKSGLPSDRFSAERTGGSVSTLTIQRTQQEDSAVYLCASSLGRQNIQYFGAGTRLSVL.

Note on this clone: At one of its ends the junction is not consistent with the germline gene, which may arise from a read error. The J gene is TRBJ1-2, the V gene TRBV5-3; D not certain. TRBV5-3 is designated an ORF whose function remains uncertain. The CDR3 totals 12 residues. The CDR3 sequence: CASSLAAYGYTF. CDR3 nucleotides: TGTGCCAGCAGCTTGGCGGCCTATGGCTACACCTTC.

The rearrangement links TRBV2 to TRBJ1-2; D unclear. V was pared by 0 bases and J by 7 bases, with 9 bases between. CDR1 is SNHLY, CDR2 FYNNEI, per germline. The CDR3 has 13 amino acids. The CDR3 loop reads CASSEASGIGYTF. For the CDR3, the DNA is TGTGCCAGCAGTGAAGCATCTGGGATTGGCTACACCTTC. Combining the CDR3 with reference TRBV2 and TRBJ1-2 gives the whole variable domain EPEVTQTPSHQVTQMGQEVILRCVPISNHLYFYWYRQILGQKVEFLVSFYNNEISEKSEIFDDQFSVERPDGSNFTLKIRSTKLEDSAMYFCASSEASGIGYTFGSGTRLTVV.

V gene TRBV2 combines with J gene TRBJ2-1, with 11 bases that match TRBD2. Germline V CDR1 and CDR2: SNHLY, FYNNEI. Trimming removed 9 bases from V and 6 bases from J; junction bases left unmatched: 7. This CDR3 is built from 14 residues. The CDR3 DNA sequence: TGTGCCAGTAGACGACTAGCGGGGTTCAATGAGCAGTTCTTC. This codes for CASRRLAGFNEQFF. Full variable domain (rest looked up from reference TRBV2 and TRBJ2-1): EPEVTQTPSHQVTQMGQEVILRCVPISNHLYFYWYRQILGQKVEFLVSFYNNEISEKSEIFDDQFSVERPDGSNFTLKIRSTKLEDSAMYFCASRRLAGFNEQFFGPGTRLTVL.

The chain recombines TRBV14 with TRBJ2-2; 10 bases match TRBD2. V shed 6 bases and J 5 bases; nucleotides not matched to a gene: 9. CDR3 size: 16 residues. Germline CDR1 reads SGHDN; CDR2 reads FVKESK. Written as DNA, the CDR3 is TGTGCCAGCAGACCTTCTAGCGGGAGAGAAACCGGGGAGCTGTTTTTT. Amino acid sequence: CASRPSSGRETGELFF.

In its sample, this clone was seen once. The chain employs TRBV6-5 and TRBJ1-1; no definite D call. The CDR3 spans 15 residues. V lost 2 bases and J 1 base, leaving 11 bases between the germline ends. CDR1 and CDR2 (germline): MNHEY, SVGAGI. The CDR3 DNA follows: TGTGCCAGCAGTTACGGAGGGAATCGGAACACTGAAGCTTTCTTT. Its protein product is CASSYGGNRNTEAFF.

The rearrangement uses TRBV7-2 and TRBJ2-5; a possible D gene is TRBD1 (6 bases). The V end was cut by 4 bases, the J end by 5 bases, with 14 bases between. The CDR3 length is 14 residues. Germline CDR1 and CDR2: SGHTA and FQGNSA. The CDR3: CASSWGTKWETQYF. The CDR3 DNA reads as TGTGCCAGCAGCTGGGGGACAAAGTGGGAGACCCAGTACTTC.

The chain has TRBV6-1 and TRBJ2-4; 9 bases are a match to TRBD1. Germline trimming cut 4 bases from V and 7 bases from J; bases unmatched to any gene: 2. The CDR3 runs to 13 residues. CDR1 is MNHNS, CDR2 SASEGT, per germline. CDR3 in amino acids: CASSAGQGNIQYF. Written as DNA, the CDR3 is TGTGCCAGCAGTGCAGGACAGGGGAACATTCAGTACTTC.

The V and J genes are TRBV7-3 and TRBJ2-1; maybe TRBD1 (6 bases). Germline V CDR1 and CDR2: SGHTA, FQGTGA. This CDR3 has 15 residues. V was trimmed by 5 bases and J by 0 bases, leaving 11 bases between them. The CDR3 DNA reads TGTGCCAGCAGCCGAAGGACAGACTCCTACAATGAGCAGTTCTTC. Residues: CASSRRTDSYNEQFF.

The chain uses TRBV28 and TRBJ2-7; the D gene could be TRBD1 or TRBD2 (5 bases each). This CDR3 has 17 residues. Germline lookup yields CDR1 MDHEN and CDR2 SYDVKM. V was cut by 3 bases and J by 4 bases, with 22 bases left in between. This chain's CDR3 is CASSLGVLGRLRYEQYF. DNA of the CDR3: TGTGCCAGCAGTTTGGGGGTCCTTGGGCGTTTACGTTACGAGCAGTACTTC.

The chain recombines TRBV19 with TRBJ2-1, with TRBD2 matching 7 bases. CDR1 LNHDA and CDR2 SQIVND come from the germline V gene (reference sequence). This CDR3 spans 13 amino acids. The V segment lost 6 bases and the J segment 4 bases; nucleotides outside the gene matches: 3. CDR3 in amino acids: CASSLAAYNEQFF. The CDR3 DNA reads as TGTGCCAGTAGCCTAGCGGCGTACAATGAGCAGTTCTTC.

The rearrangement links TRBV29-1 to TRBJ2-7, with a weak D call TRBD1 (6 bases). V was trimmed by 4 bases and J by 2 bases, leaving 12 bases between them. The V gene's germline CDR1 is SQVTM and CDR2 ANQGSEA. The CDR3 has 13 residues. CDR3 nucleotide sequence: TGCAGCGTTGTCGAGGGGGAGACCTACGAGCAGTACTTC. Protein: CSVVEGETYEQYF.

This clone was detected once. This chain uses TRBV9 with TRBJ2-7; D possibly uses TRBD1 or TRBD2 (5 bases each). Trimming took 3 bases from V and 2 from J, leaving 12 bases between them. The germline V gene has CDR1 SGDLS and CDR2 YYNGEE. The CDR3 has 14 residues. CDR3 nucleotides: TGTGCCAGCAGCGCCGGAGAGGGGCCCTACGAGCAGTACTTC. Translated, it gives CASSAGEGPYEQYF.

The rearrangement links TRBV18 to TRBJ1-3; D remains ambiguous. Germline V lookup: CDR1 KGHSH, CDR2 LQKENI. The V end lost 3 bases, the J end lost 0 bases, and 6 bases lay between the germline ends. The CDR3 length is 14 residues. Here the CDR3 reads CASSPLRSGNTIYF. CDR3 bases: TGTGCCAGCTCACCTTTACGCTCTGGAAACACCATATATTTT.

The CDR3 here is CASSSGQGAPGANVLTF. As DNA, the CDR3 is TGTGCCAGCAGCTCGGGACAGGGGGCGCCTGGGGCCAACGTCCTGACTTTC. The chain combines TRBV5-8 with TRBJ2-6; 12 bases are a match to TRBD1. This CDR3 is built from 17 residues. CDR1 is SGHTS and CDR2 is YDEGEE in the germline V gene. V trimming: 3 bases; J trimming: 2 bases; junction bases outside the gene matches: 3.

CDR3 sequence reads: CASSASLTSTEAFF. Written as DNA, the CDR3 is TGTGCCAGCAGTGCTTCCTTGACCAGCACTGAAGCTTTCTTT. The chain is built from TRBV6-1 and TRBJ1-1; no clear D. The CDR3 contains 14 residues. CDR1 and CDR2 from the germline V gene are MNHNS and SASEGT. V was cut by 4 bases and J by 4 bases, with 13 bases left in between.